This TCR beta chain was captured in a study of siplizumab effects on memory and regulatory T cells. Whole-study findings and limits: Suppressive capability of dividing Tregs from siplizumab cultures went unverified. Apparently key alloresponse contributors, naive T cells also seemed more diverse than memory cells.

This clone is medium-sized (0.01 to 0.1%) in the sample. Its matching antigen is unknown. Germline assignment: CDR1 MGHRA and CDR2 YSYEKL. This CDR3 region has 16 residues. V lost 3 bases and J 4 bases, leaving 18 bases between the germline ends. The study assayed some 110,000 TCR templates per sample. Generated by immunoSEQ multiplex PCR, the TCRdb table keeps only in-frame clones and is missing some. The data hold about 110,000 clones, with about 91% observed a single time. This sequence originates from a human donor in good health. The chain employs TRBV4-1 and TRBJ1-2; tentative D call: TRBD1 (5 bases). The sequenced sample consisted of Tregs sorted from blood. CDR3 sequence (DNA): TGCGCCAGCAGCCACGCCATTGTGGGCGGGGGCTATGGCTACACCTTC. Its protein product is CASSHAIVGGGYGYTF.